This TCR beta chain appears in the sequencing data of a study of blood T cell repertoires in COVID-19. Study information: Samples came from the United States, Italy and Spain, spanning acute and convalescent COVID-19. The cDNA or gDNA used as material had been derived from T cells, B-cell-depleted T cells, or PBMCs.

In the authors' methods: The assay estimated nucleated cells by amplifying reference gene primers. TCRdb keeps only in-frame clones here, not all; method: immunoSEQ multiplex PCR. Clone size and the V and J calls come from that table; the DNA yielded D and trimming. The data show 150,000 to 200,000 clones, about four fifths seen once. CDR1 LNHNV and CDR2 YYDKDF come from the germline V gene (reference sequence). V lost 0 bases and J lost 10, with 13 bases in between. The CDR3 is 14 residues long. The sequencing sample was made of peripheral blood. This clonotype was sampled from a woman at least 80 years old with acute or convalescent COVID-19. The chain carries TRBV15 and TRBJ2-1; maybe TRBD1 (5 bases). The CDR3 region is CATSRDSRESEQFF. CDR3 DNA sequence: TGTGCCACCAGCAGAGATTCCAGGGAAAGCGAGCAGTTCTTC.